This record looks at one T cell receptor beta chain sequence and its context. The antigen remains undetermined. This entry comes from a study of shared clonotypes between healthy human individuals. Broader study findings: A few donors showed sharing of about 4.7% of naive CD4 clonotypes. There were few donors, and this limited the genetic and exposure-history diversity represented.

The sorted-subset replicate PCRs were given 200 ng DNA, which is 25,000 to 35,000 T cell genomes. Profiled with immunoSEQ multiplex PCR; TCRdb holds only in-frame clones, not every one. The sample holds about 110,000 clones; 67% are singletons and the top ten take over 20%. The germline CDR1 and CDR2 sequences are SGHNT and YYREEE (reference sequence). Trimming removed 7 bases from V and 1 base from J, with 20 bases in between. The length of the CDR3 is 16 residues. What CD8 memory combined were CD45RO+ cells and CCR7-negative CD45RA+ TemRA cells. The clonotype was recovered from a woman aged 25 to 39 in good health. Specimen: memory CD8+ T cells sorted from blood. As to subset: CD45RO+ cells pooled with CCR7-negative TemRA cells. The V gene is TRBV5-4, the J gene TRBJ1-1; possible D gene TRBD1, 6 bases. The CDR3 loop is CASAWDPRQANTEAFF. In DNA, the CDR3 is TGTGCCAGCGCTTGGGATCCCCGACAGGCGAACACTGAAGCTTTCTTT. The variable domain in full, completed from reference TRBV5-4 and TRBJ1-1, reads ETGVTQSPTHLIKTRGQQVTLRCSSQSGHNTVSWYQQALGQGPQFIFQYYREEENGRGNFPPRFSGLQFPNYSSELNVNALELDDSALYLCASAWDPRQANTEAFFGQGTRLTVV.